This record concerns one T cell receptor (beta chain) sequence. Its antigen is not identified. The V gene's germline CDR1 is KGHSH and CDR2 LQKENI. The CDR3 runs to 11 residues. The V gene lost 6 bases and the J gene lost 2 bases, with 4 bases spanning the gap. TCRdb keeps only in-frame clones here, not all; method: immunoSEQ multiplex PCR. The sample holds about 120,000 clones, approximately 96% seen once. This sample stems from a study of graft-versus-host responses after intestinal transplantation. About the research overall: Transplant recipients had multivisceral, liver-intestinal, or isolated intestinal grafts. Among the recipients, all got anti-thymocyte globulin induction and then tacrolimus and steroids for two to four years. Study findings and constraints: Recipient-marrow GvH clones were detected, some having first appeared in ileum or blood. Individuals who had graft-donor T cell macrochimerism had allografts that showed high graft-versus-host to host-versus-graft clonal ratios.

Source: unstimulated CD8+ T cells sorted from spleen or lymph node cells, taken before intestinal transplant. V is TRBV18 and J is TRBJ2-5; the D is unclear. The TCR comes from a human donor who received an intestinal transplant. CDR3 in amino acids: CASSRQETQYF. As DNA, the CDR3 is TGTGCCAGCTCGCGGCAAGAGACCCAGTACTTC.